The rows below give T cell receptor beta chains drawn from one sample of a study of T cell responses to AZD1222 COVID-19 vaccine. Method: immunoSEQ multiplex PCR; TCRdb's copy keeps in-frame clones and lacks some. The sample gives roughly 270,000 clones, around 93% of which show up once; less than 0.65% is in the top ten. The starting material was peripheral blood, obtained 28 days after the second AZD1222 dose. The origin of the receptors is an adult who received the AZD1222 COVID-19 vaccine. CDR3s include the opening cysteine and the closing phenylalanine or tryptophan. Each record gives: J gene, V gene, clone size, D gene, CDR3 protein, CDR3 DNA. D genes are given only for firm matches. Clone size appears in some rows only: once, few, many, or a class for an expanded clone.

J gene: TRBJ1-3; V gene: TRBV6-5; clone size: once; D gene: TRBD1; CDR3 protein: CASRDQGASGNTIYF; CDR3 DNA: TGTGCCAGCAGGGACCAGGGGGCGTCTGGAAACACCATATATTTT
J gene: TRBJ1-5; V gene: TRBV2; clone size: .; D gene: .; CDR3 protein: CASSRGRDNQPQHF; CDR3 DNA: TGTGCCAGCAGTAGAGGTAGGGACAATCAGCCCCAGCATTTT
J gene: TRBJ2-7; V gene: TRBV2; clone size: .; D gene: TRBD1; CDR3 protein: CASSDQGEGYEQYF; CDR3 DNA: TGTGCCAGCAGTGACCAGGGGGAAGGTTACGAGCAGTACTTC
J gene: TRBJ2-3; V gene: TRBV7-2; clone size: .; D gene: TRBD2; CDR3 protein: CASSFKTSGVGTQYF; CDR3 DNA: TGTGCCAGCAGCTTTAAGACTAGCGGGGTTGGTACGCAGTATTTT
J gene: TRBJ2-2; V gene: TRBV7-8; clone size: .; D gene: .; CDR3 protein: CASVRTVNTGELFF; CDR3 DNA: TGTGCCAGCGTCAGGACGGTGAACACCGGGGAGCTGTTTTTT
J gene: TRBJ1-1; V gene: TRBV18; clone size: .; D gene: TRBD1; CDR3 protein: CASSQGAETEAFF; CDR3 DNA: TGTGCCAGCTCACAGGGGGCAGAAACTGAAGCTTTCTTT
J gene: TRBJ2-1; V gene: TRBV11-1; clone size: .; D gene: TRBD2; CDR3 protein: CASSLVTSGRAEQFF; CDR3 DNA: TGTGCCAGCAGCTTAGTCACTAGCGGGAGGGCGGAGCAGTTCTTC
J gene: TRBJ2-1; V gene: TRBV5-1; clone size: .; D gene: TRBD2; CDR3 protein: CASSAGLPADTEQFF; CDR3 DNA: TGCGCCAGCAGCGCGGGACTACCCGCCGACACTGAGCAGTTCTTC
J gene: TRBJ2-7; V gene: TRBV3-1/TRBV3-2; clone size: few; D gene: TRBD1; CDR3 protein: CASSPFPGTGYEQYF; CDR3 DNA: TGTGCCAGCAGCCCTTTCCCTGGGACAGGTTACGAGCAGTACTTC
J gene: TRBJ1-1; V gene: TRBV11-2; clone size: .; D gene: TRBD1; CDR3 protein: CASSRGARDREGTEAFF; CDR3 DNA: TGTGCCAGCTCCCGTGGTGCCAGGGACAGGGAGGGCACTGAAGCTTTCTTT
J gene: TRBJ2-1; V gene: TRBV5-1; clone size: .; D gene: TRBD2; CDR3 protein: CASSLPAGTSRYNEQFF; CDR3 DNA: TGCGCCAGCAGCTTACCGGCCGGGACTAGCAGATACAATGAGCAGTTCTTC
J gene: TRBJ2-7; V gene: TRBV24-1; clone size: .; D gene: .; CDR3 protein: CATSGSGTYEQYF; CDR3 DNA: TGTGCCACCAGCGGGAGCGGTACCTACGAGCAGTACTTC
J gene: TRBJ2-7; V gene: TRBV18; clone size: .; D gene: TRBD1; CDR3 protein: CASSPLKGANEQYF; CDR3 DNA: TGTGCCAGCTCCCCCTTGAAGGGGGCAAACGAGCAGTACTTC
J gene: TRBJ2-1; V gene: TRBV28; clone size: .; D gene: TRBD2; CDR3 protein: CASSSRTSGSGDEQFF; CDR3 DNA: TGTGCCAGCAGCTCTAGAACTAGCGGGAGTGGGGATGAGCAGTTCTTC
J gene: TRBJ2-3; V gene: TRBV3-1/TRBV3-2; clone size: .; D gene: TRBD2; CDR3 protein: CASSPTSGGPLDTQYF; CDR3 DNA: TGTGCCAGCAGCCCGACTAGCGGGGGACCCCTAGATACGCAGTATTTT
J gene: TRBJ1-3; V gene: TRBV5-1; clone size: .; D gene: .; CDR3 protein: CASSLTESSGNTIYF; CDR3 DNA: TGCGCCAGCAGCCTGACGGAAAGCTCTGGAAACACCATATATTTT
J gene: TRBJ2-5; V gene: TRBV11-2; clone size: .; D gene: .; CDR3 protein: CASSFGAGQETQYF; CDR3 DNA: TGTGCCAGCAGCTTCGGGGCGGGGCAAGAGACCCAGTACTTC
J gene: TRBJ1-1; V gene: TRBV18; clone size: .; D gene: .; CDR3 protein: CASSRLGWEPPDTEAFF; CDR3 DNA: TGTGCCAGCTCACGTCTGGGATGGGAGCCCCCGGACACTGAAGCTTTCTTT
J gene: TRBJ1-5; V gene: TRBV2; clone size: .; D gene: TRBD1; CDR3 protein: CASRPGQGGIQPQHF; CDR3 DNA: TGTGCCAGCAGACCAGGACAGGGCGGGATTCAGCCCCAGCATTTT
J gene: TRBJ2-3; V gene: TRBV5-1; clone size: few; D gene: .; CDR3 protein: CASSLRPRSTDTQYF; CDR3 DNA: TGCGCCAGCAGCTTACGGCCGCGAAGCACAGATACGCAGTATTTT
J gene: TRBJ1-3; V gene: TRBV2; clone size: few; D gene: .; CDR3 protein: CASSERGSPGNTIYF; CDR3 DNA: TGTGCCAGCAGTGAACGGGGGAGTCCTGGAAACACCATATATTTT
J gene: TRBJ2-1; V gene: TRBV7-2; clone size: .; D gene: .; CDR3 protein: CASSLKPMGQFF; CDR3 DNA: TGTGCCAGCAGCTTAAAACCAATGGGGCAGTTCTTC
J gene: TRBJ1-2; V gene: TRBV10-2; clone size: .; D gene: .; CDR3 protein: CASSLAGSDTVNYGYTF; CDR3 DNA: TGCGCCAGCAGTCTAGCCGGTTCGGACACAGTTAACTATGGCTACACCTTC
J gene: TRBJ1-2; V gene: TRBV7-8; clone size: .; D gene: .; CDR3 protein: CASSPGLQNYGYTF; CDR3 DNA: TGTGCCAGCAGCCCGGGCCTTCAGAACTATGGCTACACCTTC
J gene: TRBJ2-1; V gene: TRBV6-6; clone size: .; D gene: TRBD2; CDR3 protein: CASNHGGMGFF; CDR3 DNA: TGTGCCAGCAATCACGGGGGGATGGGGTTCTTC
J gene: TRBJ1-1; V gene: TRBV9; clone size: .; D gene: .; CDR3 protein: CASSPLDRGAFF; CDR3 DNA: TGTGCCAGCAGCCCCCTGGACAGAGGAGCTTTCTTT
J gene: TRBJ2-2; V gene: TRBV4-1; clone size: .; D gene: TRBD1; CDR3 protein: CASSQDSGGRTGELFF; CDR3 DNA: TGCGCCAGCAGCCAAGACTCAGGGGGACGCACCGGGGAGCTGTTTTTT
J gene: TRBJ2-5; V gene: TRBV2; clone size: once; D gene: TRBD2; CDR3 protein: CASSEGIAGVRETQYF; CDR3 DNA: TGTGCCAGCAGTGAAGGTATAGCGGGGGTACGGGAGACCCAGTACTTC
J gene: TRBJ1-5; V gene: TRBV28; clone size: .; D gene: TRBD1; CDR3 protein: CASVWGTGRNQPQHF; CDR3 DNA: TGTGCCAGCGTATGGGGGACAGGGAGAAATCAGCCCCAGCATTTT
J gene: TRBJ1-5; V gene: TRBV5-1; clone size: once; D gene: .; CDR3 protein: CASSLEGNSNQPQHF; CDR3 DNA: TGCGCCAGCAGCCTGGAGGGAAATAGCAATCAGCCCCAGCATTTT
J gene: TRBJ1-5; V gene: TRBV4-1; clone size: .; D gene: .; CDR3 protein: CASSHTTANQPQHF; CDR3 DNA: TGCGCCAGCAGCCACACGACAGCCAATCAGCCCCAGCATTTT
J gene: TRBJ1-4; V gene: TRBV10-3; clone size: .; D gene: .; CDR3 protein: CAISESRGAVGEKLFF; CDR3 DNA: TGTGCCATCAGTGAGTCCCGGGGAGCTGTGGGTGAAAAACTGTTTTTT
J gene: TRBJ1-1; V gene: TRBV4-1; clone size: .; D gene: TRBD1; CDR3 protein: CASSRAQGASTEAFF; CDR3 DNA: TGCGCCAGCAGCCGAGCACAGGGGGCCAGCACTGAAGCTTTCTTT
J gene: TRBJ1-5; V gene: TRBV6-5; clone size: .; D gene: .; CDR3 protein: CASSQGGGNQPQHF; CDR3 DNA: TGTGCCAGCAGCCAAGGGGGGGGCAATCAGCCCCAGCATTTT
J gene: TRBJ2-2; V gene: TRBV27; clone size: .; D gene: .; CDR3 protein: CASSLMGGPNTGELFF; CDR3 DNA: TGTGCCAGCAGTTTAATGGGGGGCCCAAACACCGGGGAGCTGTTTTTT
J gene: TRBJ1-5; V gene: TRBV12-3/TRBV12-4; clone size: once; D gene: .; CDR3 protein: CASKAGPNQPQHF; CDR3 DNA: TGTGCCAGCAAAGCGGGACCAAATCAGCCCCAGCATTTT
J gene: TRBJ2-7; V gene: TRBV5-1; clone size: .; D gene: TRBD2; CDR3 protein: CASSAGLAGAFSYEQYF; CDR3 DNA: TGCGCCAGCAGCGCCGGACTAGCGGGGGCCTTCTCCTACGAGCAGTACTTC
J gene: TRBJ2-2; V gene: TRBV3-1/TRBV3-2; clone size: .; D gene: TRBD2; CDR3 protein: CASSQDRGGFTGELFF; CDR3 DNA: TGTGCCAGCAGCCAAGATCGGGGGGGCTTTACCGGGGAGCTGTTTTTT
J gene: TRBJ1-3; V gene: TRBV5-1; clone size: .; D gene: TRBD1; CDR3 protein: CASSSGTGYFFSGNTIYF; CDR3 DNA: TGCGCCAGCAGTTCCGGGACAGGATACTTTTTCTCTGGAAACACCATATATTTT
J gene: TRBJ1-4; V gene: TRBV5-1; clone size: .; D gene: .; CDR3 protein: CASSLDGATNEKLFF; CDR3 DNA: TGCGCCAGCAGCTTGGACGGAGCAACTAATGAAAAACTGTTTTTT
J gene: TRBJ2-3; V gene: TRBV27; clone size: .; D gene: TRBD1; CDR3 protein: CASSLISGTGGEDTQYF; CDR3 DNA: TGTGCCAGCAGTTTAATTAGCGGGACAGGGGGCGAAGATACGCAGTATTTT
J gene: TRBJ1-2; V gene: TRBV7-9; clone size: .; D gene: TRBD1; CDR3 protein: CASSSGTGAGDGYTF; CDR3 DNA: TGTGCCAGCAGCTCAGGGACAGGCGCTGGGGATGGCTACACCTTC
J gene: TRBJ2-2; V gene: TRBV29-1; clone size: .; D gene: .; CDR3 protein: CSVAGNTGELFF; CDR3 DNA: TGCAGCGTTGCTGGCAACACCGGGGAGCTGTTTTTT
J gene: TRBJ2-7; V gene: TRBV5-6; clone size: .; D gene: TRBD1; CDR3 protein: CASMPRGFSYEQYF; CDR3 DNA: TGTGCCAGCATGCCCAGGGGGTTCTCCTACGAGCAGTACTTC
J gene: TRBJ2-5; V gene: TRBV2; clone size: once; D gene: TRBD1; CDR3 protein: CASSLDRGRETQYF; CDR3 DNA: TGTGCCAGCAGTCTCGACAGGGGGAGGGAGACCCAGTACTTC